These T cell receptor beta chains were read from a single sample in a study of T cells in Graves' hyperthyroidism and ophthalmopathy. TCRdb analysed the multiplex PCR reads with MiXCR anew, one entry per CDR3 protein. The sample yields hundreds of thousands of distinct CDR3 sequences, 15% to 20% seen once. Specimen: blood. Receptor source: a man aged 40-49 years with Graves' ophthalmopathy. The CDR3 runs from the conserved cysteine through the conserved F or W. A D gene is named only where the DNA matches it firmly. Size is stated for part of the rows, as once, few or many counts, or as a class when the clone is expanded.

v_call: TRBV7-8
clone_size: many
d_call: .
j_call: TRBJ2-1
cdr3_nt: TGTGCCAGCAGCCCCGGGCTAGCGCGAAATGAGCAGTTCTTC
cdr3_aa: CASSPGLARNEQFF

v_call: TRBV20-1
clone_size: few
d_call: .
j_call: TRBJ1-5
cdr3_nt: TGCAGTGTGGGTGGACATAGCAATCAGCCCCAGCATTTT
cdr3_aa: CSVGGHSNQPQHF

v_call: TRBV15
clone_size: .
d_call: .
j_call: TRBJ2-1
cdr3_nt: TGTGCCACCAGCAGAGATTTCGGGACACTACCATACAATGAGCAGTTCTTC
cdr3_aa: CATSRDFGTLPYNEQFF

v_call: TRBV7-9
clone_size: many
d_call: .
j_call: TRBJ2-1
cdr3_nt: TGTGCCGCAGGGGCAGGGGGACTCAATGAGCAGTTCTTC
cdr3_aa: CAAGAGGLNEQFF

v_call: TRBV29-1
clone_size: .
d_call: .
j_call: TRBJ2-2
cdr3_nt: TGCAGCGCCGTAGGGGGACGAGGAAACACCGGGGAGCTGTTTTTT
cdr3_aa: CSAVGGRGNTGELFF

v_call: TRBV3-1
clone_size: many
d_call: TRBD2
j_call: TRBJ2-5
cdr3_nt: TGTGCCAGCAGCCCCGGGTACGGACTAGCGGGGGCCCCGGGCCAAGAGACCCAGTACTTC
cdr3_aa: CASSPGYGLAGAPGQETQYF

v_call: TRBV20-1
clone_size: many
d_call: .
j_call: TRBJ1-2
cdr3_nt: TGCAGTGCCCTAGAACAGGGCCATCAGGGCTACACCTTC
cdr3_aa: CSALEQGHQGYTF

v_call: TRBV18
clone_size: many
d_call: TRBD1
j_call: TRBJ1-1
cdr3_nt: TGTGCCAGCTCACCGAACAGGGGTCGTGATGAAGCTTTCTTT
cdr3_aa: CASSPNRGRDEAFF

v_call: TRBV12-3/TRBV12-4
clone_size: .
d_call: .
j_call: TRBJ1-2
cdr3_nt: TGTGCCAGCCGGGGAGGCCCGTTTTATGGCTACACCTTC
cdr3_aa: CASRGGPFYGYTF

v_call: TRBV3-1
clone_size: .
d_call: .
j_call: TRBJ2-1
cdr3_nt: TGTGCCAGCAGCCTAATGGGGGGAAGCTCCTACAATGAGCGGTTCTTC
cdr3_aa: CASSLMGGSSYNERFF

v_call: TRBV28
clone_size: many
d_call: .
j_call: TRBJ2-3
cdr3_nt: TGTGCCAGCTCACACCGAGGTCGGCGGGACACAGATACGCAGTATTTT
cdr3_aa: CASSHRGRRDTDTQYF

v_call: TRBV6-1
clone_size: few
d_call: TRBD1
j_call: TRBJ2-1
cdr3_nt: TGTGCCAGCAAGGCGAAACCCCAGGGGGATGAGCAGTTCTTC
cdr3_aa: CASKAKPQGDEQFF

v_call: TRBV12-5
clone_size: few
d_call: .
j_call: TRBJ1-3
cdr3_nt: TGTGCTAGTGGTTTGATGGGGGCGGGGAACACCATATATTTT
cdr3_aa: CASGLMGAGNTIYF

v_call: TRBV20-1
clone_size: .
d_call: TRBD2
j_call: TRBJ2-1
cdr3_nt: TGCAGTGCTTGGCTAGCGGGGGGCTACAATGAGCAGTTCTTC
cdr3_aa: CSAWLAGGYNEQFF

v_call: TRBV18
clone_size: few
d_call: TRBD2
j_call: TRBJ2-7
cdr3_nt: TGTGCCAGCTCACCGAATCCCCCCGGGGGGGGCGCCCACGAGCAGTACTTC
cdr3_aa: CASSPNPPGGGAHEQYF

v_call: TRBV7-6
clone_size: few
d_call: .
j_call: TRBJ1-1
cdr3_nt: TGTGCCAGCAGCCCACGGACTCGCAGCACTGAAGCTTTCTTT
cdr3_aa: CASSPRTRSTEAFF

v_call: TRBV11-2
clone_size: many
d_call: .
j_call: TRBJ1-2
cdr3_nt: TGTGCCAGCAGCTTAGAGAGGTCAGGATACCGGCGGGACTATGGCTACACCTTC
cdr3_aa: CASSLERSGYRRDYGYTF

v_call: TRBV7-6
clone_size: many
d_call: .
j_call: TRBJ2-7
cdr3_nt: TGTGCCAGCAGCTTAACTGACATCTCCTACGAGCAGTACTTC
cdr3_aa: CASSLTDISYEQYF

v_call: TRBV10-3
clone_size: .
d_call: TRBD2
j_call: TRBJ2-1
cdr3_nt: TGTGCCATCAGTCCCGGGACTAGGAACAATGAGCAGTTCTTC
cdr3_aa: CAISPGTRNNEQFF

v_call: TRBV7-9
clone_size: many
d_call: TRBD2
j_call: TRBJ2-1
cdr3_nt: TGTGCCAGCAGCCCCCTCTTGGGTTCCAGGACTAGCGGGAGAAAAGCGGGCTACAATGAGCAGTTCTTC
cdr3_aa: CASSPLLGSRTSGRKAGYNEQFF

v_call: TRBV9
clone_size: few
d_call: TRBD2
j_call: TRBJ2-2
cdr3_nt: TGTGCCAGCAGTGACTTAGCGGGGGTCGCGAACACCGGGGAGCTGTTTTTT
cdr3_aa: CASSDLAGVANTGELFF

v_call: TRBV6-1
clone_size: few
d_call: TRBD2
j_call: TRBJ2-1
cdr3_nt: TGTGCCAGCACCGAGACTAGCGGGAGGTTCCATGAGCAGTTCTTC
cdr3_aa: CASTETSGRFHEQFF

v_call: TRBV29-1
clone_size: once
d_call: TRBD1
j_call: TRBJ2-7
cdr3_nt: TGCAGCGTTGTAGGGTTCATGGACAGGGGGCACGAGCAGTACTTC
cdr3_aa: CSVVGFMDRGHEQYF

v_call: TRBV7-2
clone_size: many
d_call: TRBD2
j_call: TRBJ2-1
cdr3_nt: TGTGCCAGCAGCTTTGGCGGGAGTATCTATGAGCAGTTCTTC
cdr3_aa: CASSFGGSIYEQFF

v_call: TRBV28
clone_size: many
d_call: TRBD2
j_call: TRBJ2-7
cdr3_nt: TGTGCCAGCAGTATCAACCGGGACTATCCCTACGAGCAGTACTTC
cdr3_aa: CASSINRDYPYEQYF

v_call: TRBV5-1
clone_size: .
d_call: .
j_call: TRBJ2-3
cdr3_nt: TGCGCCAGCAGCTTGGCCGTTGGCGGCGGAGAAGGAGATACGCAGTATTTT
cdr3_aa: CASSLAVGGGEGDTQYF

v_call: TRBV11-2
clone_size: once
d_call: TRBD2
j_call: TRBJ2-1
cdr3_nt: TGTGCCAGCAGCTTGACAGGTAGCGGGGGGCTCTCCTACAATGAGCAGTTCTTC
cdr3_aa: CASSLTGSGGLSYNEQFF

v_call: TRBV10-2
clone_size: few
d_call: .
j_call: TRBJ2-1
cdr3_nt: TGCGCCAGCAGTGAGTCGGCCCTCCCGCCGAGAAATGAGCAGTTCTTC
cdr3_aa: CASSESALPPRNEQFF

v_call: TRBV20-1
clone_size: .
d_call: TRBD2
j_call: TRBJ2-3
cdr3_nt: TGCAGTGCTAGGTTCCCGGGACTAGCGGGAGGGGATTCAGATACGCAGTATTTT
cdr3_aa: CSARFPGLAGGDSDTQYF

v_call: TRBV25-1
clone_size: once
d_call: .
j_call: TRBJ1-3
cdr3_nt: TGTGCCAGCAGCAAGGGGGGAAACACCATATATTTT
cdr3_aa: CASSKGGNTIYF

v_call: TRBV15
clone_size: .
d_call: TRBD1
j_call: TRBJ1-4
cdr3_nt: TGTGCCACCAGCAAAGCAGGGGGGGCGACTAATGAAAAACTGTTTTTT
cdr3_aa: CATSKAGGATNEKLFF

v_call: TRBV13
clone_size: few
d_call: .
j_call: TRBJ2-1
cdr3_nt: TGTGCCAGCAGCTTCCTCGGGACTGGGAGCTCCTACAATGAGCAGTTCTTC
cdr3_aa: CASSFLGTGSSYNEQFF

v_call: TRBV20-1
clone_size: .
d_call: TRBD1
j_call: TRBJ2-7
cdr3_nt: TGCAGTGCTAGTTACCCACCCCGGACAGGGCCCTACGAGCAGTACTTC
cdr3_aa: CSASYPPRTGPYEQYF

v_call: TRBV4-3
clone_size: many
d_call: TRBD1
j_call: TRBJ2-2
cdr3_nt: TGCGCCAGCAGCCCGTGGACAGGGAACACCGGGGAGCTGTTTTTT
cdr3_aa: CASSPWTGNTGELFF

v_call: TRBV7-3
clone_size: few
d_call: TRBD2
j_call: TRBJ2-7
cdr3_nt: TGTGCCAGCAGCTTATACTCCGTCGTTAGACTAGCCTCCTACGAGCAGTACTTC
cdr3_aa: CASSLYSVVRLASYEQYF

v_call: TRBV29-1
clone_size: few
d_call: .
j_call: TRBJ2-5
cdr3_nt: TGCAGCGTGGAAGGGACAACTCTTGAAGAGACCCAGTACTTC
cdr3_aa: CSVEGTTLEETQYF

v_call: TRBV7-2
clone_size: many
d_call: .
j_call: TRBJ1-1
cdr3_nt: TGTGCCAGCAGCCGACGGCAGGGTAACACTGAAGCTTTCTTT
cdr3_aa: CASSRRQGNTEAFF

v_call: TRBV6-2/TRBV6-3
clone_size: .
d_call: TRBD1
j_call: TRBJ1-1
cdr3_nt: TGTGCCAGCAGAGCAGGGGGGAACAGGGGGGCAAACACTGAAGCTTTCTTT
cdr3_aa: CASRAGGNRGANTEAFF

v_call: TRBV6-1
clone_size: few
d_call: TRBD2
j_call: TRBJ2-3
cdr3_nt: TGTGCCAGCAGCGAAGGGGCCGGGGGGGGACGGGGATTCACAGATACGCAGTATTTT
cdr3_aa: CASSEGAGGGRGFTDTQYF

v_call: TRBV7-2
clone_size: many
d_call: TRBD2
j_call: TRBJ2-5
cdr3_nt: TGTGCCAGCAGCTCCCAGCGGGGGGAGCAAGAGACCCAGTACTTC
cdr3_aa: CASSSQRGEQETQYF

v_call: TRBV18
clone_size: many
d_call: TRBD1
j_call: TRBJ2-7
cdr3_nt: TGTGCCAGCTCACGCACCGGGACAGGGGGCTACGAGCAGTACTTC
cdr3_aa: CASSRTGTGGYEQYF

v_call: TRBV18
clone_size: .
d_call: .
j_call: TRBJ1-1
cdr3_nt: TGTGCCAGCTCACCGAGGGACCTAGTGACGTACACTGAAGCTTTCTTT
cdr3_aa: CASSPRDLVTYTEAFF

v_call: TRBV19
clone_size: .
d_call: .
j_call: TRBJ2-5
cdr3_nt: TGTGCCAGTAGTCCAGATCAAAGCGCTCAAGAGACCCAGTACTTC
cdr3_aa: CASSPDQSAQETQYF

v_call: TRBV20-1
clone_size: .
d_call: .
j_call: TRBJ2-1
cdr3_nt: TGCAGTGCTGCTACTAGCAGCAATGAGCAGTTCTTC
cdr3_aa: CSAATSSNEQFF

v_call: TRBV3-1
clone_size: .
d_call: TRBD1
j_call: TRBJ2-7
cdr3_nt: TGTGCCAGCAGCCAACAACATACAGGGGGCGAGCAGTACTTC
cdr3_aa: CASSQQHTGGEQYF

v_call: TRBV6-5
clone_size: .
d_call: .
j_call: TRBJ1-2
cdr3_nt: TGTGCCAGCAGTTACTCGCTGGGGGGCGGGTATGGCTACACCTTC
cdr3_aa: CASSYSLGGGYGYTF

v_call: TRBV4-2
clone_size: .
d_call: TRBD2
j_call: TRBJ2-1
cdr3_nt: TGTGCCAGCAGCCAGCGGGAGGCCTACAATGAGCAGTTCTTC
cdr3_aa: CASSQREAYNEQFF

v_call: TRBV19
clone_size: .
d_call: TRBD1
j_call: TRBJ2-2
cdr3_nt: TGTGCCAGTACCCTACTGACAGGGACCAACACCGGGGAGCTGTTTTTT
cdr3_aa: CASTLLTGTNTGELFF

v_call: TRBV9
clone_size: .
d_call: .
j_call: TRBJ2-3
cdr3_nt: TGTGCCAGCAGCGTACGAGGAGACTTTGGCACAGATACGCAGTATTTT
cdr3_aa: CASSVRGDFGTDTQYF

v_call: TRBV6-2/TRBV6-3
clone_size: few
d_call: .
j_call: TRBJ1-5
cdr3_nt: TGTGCCAGCAGGGCTTCCCCGGGGCCCCAGCATTTT
cdr3_aa: CASRASPGPQHF